This TCR beta chain is drawn from a study of T cell clonotyping in hematopoietic cell transplantation. General study points: Few recipient clonotypes overlapped donors; over 97% were de novo at given depth. Without cell sorting, CD4 versus CD8 contributions remain unresolved.

A remark on this clone: The antigen is not known.

CDR1 and CDR2 (germline): LNHDA, SQIVND (reference sequence). The CDR3 runs 13 residues. The V end lost 9 bases, the J end lost 1 base, and 12 bases lay between the germline ends. The data were produced by immunoSEQ multiplex PCR, yet TCRdb's version contains in-frame clones alone and is incomplete. The table lists about 18,000 clones, around 85% of them singletons. This clonotype originated in a man aged 60 to 69 in good health. Some clones in this sample may be carry-over from other donors' samples. The V call is TRBV19, the J call TRBJ1-1, with no clear D. The sample taken for sequencing was peripheral blood mononuclear cells. CDR3 in amino acids: CASSWEQNTEAFF. CDR3 sequence (DNA): TGTGCCAGCAGCTGGGAGCAGAACACTGAAGCTTTCTTT.